A selection of T cell receptor beta chains follows, all from one sample in a study of T cell responses to AZD1222 COVID-19 vaccine. The method was immunoSEQ multiplex PCR; TCRdb's version includes in-frame clones alone and lacks a portion of them. The sample holds some 130,000 clones; about 93% are singletons and the top ten take 6% to 7.5%. This material consisted of peripheral blood, taken 28 days after the second AZD1222 dose. The receptors come from an adult who received the AZD1222 COVID-19 vaccine. Each CDR3 is given with its conserved first and last residue. Fields, in order: CDR3 protein, CDR3 DNA, clone size, J gene, D gene, V gene. D genes are given only for firm matches. A row's size may be missing; if present it is once, few, many or a size class.

CDR3aa: CASSFGVRPPPSNQPQHF
CDR3nt: TGTGCCAGCAGCTTCGGAGTTCGGCCCCCTCCTAGCAATCAGCCCCAGCATTTT
abundance: .
j_gene: TRBJ1-5
d_gene: .
v_gene: TRBV13

CDR3aa: CASSSPTGPTEAFF
CDR3nt: TGTGCCAGCAGCTCCCCGACAGGGCCCACTGAAGCTTTCTTT
abundance: .
j_gene: TRBJ1-1
d_gene: TRBD1
v_gene: TRBV11-2

CDR3aa: CASSPAGQGNNEQFF
CDR3nt: TGTGCCAGCTCCCCGGCGGGACAGGGTAACAATGAGCAGTTCTTC
abundance: .
j_gene: TRBJ2-1
d_gene: TRBD1
v_gene: TRBV18

CDR3aa: CASSLGPGDTEAFF
CDR3nt: TGCGCCAGCAGCTTGGGGCCGGGAGACACTGAAGCTTTCTTT
abundance: .
j_gene: TRBJ1-1
d_gene: .
v_gene: TRBV5-1

CDR3aa: CASSIIARETQYF
CDR3nt: TGTGCCAGTAGTATCATAGCACGAGAGACCCAGTACTTC
abundance: .
j_gene: TRBJ2-5
d_gene: .
v_gene: TRBV19

CDR3aa: CASGFLKNVETTKVNQPQHF
CDR3nt: TGTGCTAGTGGTTTCCTCAAGAACGTGGAAACAACAAAAGTCAATCAGCCCCAGCATTTT
abundance: .
j_gene: TRBJ1-5
d_gene: .
v_gene: TRBV12-5

CDR3aa: CAWSVRRRGEKLFF
CDR3nt: TGTGCCTGGAGTGTACGCAGACGCGGTGAAAAACTGTTTTTT
abundance: .
j_gene: TRBJ1-4
d_gene: .
v_gene: TRBV30

CDR3aa: CASSPRTAPKSNTGELFF
CDR3nt: TGTGCCAGCAGCCCCCGGACAGCCCCGAAATCAAACACCGGGGAGCTGTTTTTT
abundance: .
j_gene: TRBJ2-2
d_gene: .
v_gene: TRBV11-2

CDR3aa: CASSVLPGGQETQYF
CDR3nt: TGTGCCAGCAGCGTCTTACCGGGGGGCCAAGAGACCCAGTACTTC
abundance: .
j_gene: TRBJ2-5
d_gene: TRBD2
v_gene: TRBV9

CDR3aa: CASSLGPSNEKLFF
CDR3nt: TGTGCCAGCAGCTTGGGTCCGAGTAATGAAAAACTGTTTTTT
abundance: .
j_gene: TRBJ1-4
d_gene: .
v_gene: TRBV7-2

CDR3aa: CASRLGQGEETQYF
CDR3nt: TGTGCCAGCAGACTCGGACAGGGTGAAGAGACCCAGTACTTC
abundance: .
j_gene: TRBJ2-5
d_gene: TRBD1
v_gene: TRBV2

CDR3aa: CASSPLWGFGFDTEAFF
CDR3nt: TGTGCCAGCAGCCCTCTTTGGGGCTTCGGTTTCGACACTGAAGCTTTCTTT
abundance: .
j_gene: TRBJ1-1
d_gene: .
v_gene: TRBV21-1

CDR3aa: CASSPSSGANVLTF
CDR3nt: TGTGCCAGCAGCCCGAGCTCTGGGGCCAACGTCCTGACTTTC
abundance: .
j_gene: TRBJ2-6
d_gene: .
v_gene: TRBV12-1

CDR3aa: CASSLLPTSGGATGELFF
CDR3nt: TGCGCCAGCAGCTTGCTACCGACTAGCGGGGGGGCCACCGGGGAGCTGTTTTTT
abundance: few
j_gene: TRBJ2-2
d_gene: TRBD2
v_gene: TRBV5-1

CDR3aa: CASSGGRSSGNTIYF
CDR3nt: TGTGCCAGCAGCGGCGGTCGGAGCTCTGGAAACACCATATATTTT
abundance: once
j_gene: TRBJ1-3
d_gene: .
v_gene: TRBV7-9

CDR3aa: CASSVQENSPLHF
CDR3nt: TGTGCCAGCAGCGTTCAGGAAAATTCACCCCTCCACTTT
abundance: .
j_gene: TRBJ1-6
d_gene: .
v_gene: TRBV9

CDR3aa: CASSDNPDQVEAFF
CDR3nt: TGTGCCAGCAGTGATAATCCGGACCAAGTTGAAGCTTTCTTT
abundance: .
j_gene: TRBJ1-1
d_gene: .
v_gene: TRBV6-1

CDR3aa: CASSPPYVNEQFF
CDR3nt: TGTGCCAGCAGCCCTCCCTACGTCAATGAGCAGTTCTTC
abundance: .
j_gene: TRBJ2-1
d_gene: .
v_gene: TRBV9

CDR3aa: CASSLSGGAEGGYTF
CDR3nt: TGCGCCAGCAGCTTATCAGGCGGTGCGGAGGGGGGCTACACCTTC
abundance: .
j_gene: TRBJ1-2
d_gene: .
v_gene: TRBV5-1

CDR3aa: CASSLEAGGSPLHF
CDR3nt: TGTGCCAGCAGCTTAGAGGCAGGGGGATCACCCCTCCACTTT
abundance: .
j_gene: TRBJ1-6
d_gene: TRBD1
v_gene: TRBV7-9

CDR3aa: CASRAIQWDNRQFF
CDR3nt: TGTGCCAGCCGCGCTATCCAATGGGACAACCGGCAGTTCTTC
abundance: .
j_gene: TRBJ2-1
d_gene: .
v_gene: TRBV7-9

CDR3aa: CASSEPGTGVLRAFF
CDR3nt: TGTGCCAGCAGTGAACCCGGGACAGGGGTCCTGAGGGCTTTCTTT
abundance: .
j_gene: TRBJ1-1
d_gene: TRBD1
v_gene: TRBV25-1

CDR3aa: CASSLYSGGGSNEQFF
CDR3nt: TGTGCCAGCAGTTTGTATAGCGGCGGGGGGAGTAATGAGCAGTTCTTC
abundance: .
j_gene: TRBJ2-1
d_gene: TRBD2
v_gene: TRBV27

CDR3aa: CASSQDLGQPQHF
CDR3nt: TGTGCCAGCAGCCAAGACCTCGGTCAGCCCCAGCATTTT
abundance: .
j_gene: TRBJ1-5
d_gene: .
v_gene: TRBV4-2

CDR3aa: CASSGTEQYF
CDR3nt: TGTGCCAGCAGTGGGACAGAGCAGTACTTC
abundance: once
j_gene: TRBJ2-7
d_gene: .
v_gene: TRBV12-3/TRBV12-4

CDR3aa: CASSLAPGSPRVGKLFF
CDR3nt: TGTGCCAGCAGCTTAGCCCCGGGCAGCCCTCGTGTCGGAAAACTGTTTTTT
abundance: .
j_gene: TRBJ1-4
d_gene: .
v_gene: TRBV7-9

CDR3aa: CASRGARPTGNTIYF
CDR3nt: TGTGCCAGCAGGGGGGCCAGACCCACTGGAAACACCATATATTTT
abundance: .
j_gene: TRBJ1-3
d_gene: .
v_gene: TRBV2

CDR3aa: CASSTGQGGGNEKLFF
CDR3nt: TGTGCCAGCAGTACCGGACAGGGAGGGGGAAATGAAAAACTGTTTTTT
abundance: once
j_gene: TRBJ1-4
d_gene: TRBD1
v_gene: TRBV27

CDR3aa: CASSKAQAPNTEAFF
CDR3nt: TGTGCCAGCAGCAAAGCGCAAGCCCCGAACACTGAAGCTTTCTTT
abundance: .
j_gene: TRBJ1-1
d_gene: .
v_gene: TRBV21-1

CDR3aa: CASSLWYRQRNTEAFF
CDR3nt: TGCGCCAGCAGCCTATGGTACCGACAGAGGAACACTGAAGCTTTCTTT
abundance: .
j_gene: TRBJ1-1
d_gene: .
v_gene: TRBV5-1

CDR3aa: CASRPVADRGGDTQYF
CDR3nt: TGTGCCAGCAGGCCTGTGGCGGACAGGGGGGGAGATACGCAGTATTTT
abundance: .
j_gene: TRBJ2-3
d_gene: TRBD1
v_gene: TRBV27

CDR3aa: CASSPAPGQDQPQHF
CDR3nt: TGCGCCAGCAGCCCCGCACCCGGACAAGATCAGCCCCAGCATTTT
abundance: .
j_gene: TRBJ1-5
d_gene: .
v_gene: TRBV5-1

CDR3aa: CASSRGRGTNEKLFF
CDR3nt: TGTGCCAGCAGTCGCGGACGTGGAACTAATGAAAAACTGTTTTTT
abundance: .
j_gene: TRBJ1-4
d_gene: .
v_gene: TRBV6-2/TRBV6-3

CDR3aa: CASSLGAYGYTF
CDR3nt: TGTGCCAGCAGCTTAGGGGCCTATGGCTACACCTTC
abundance: .
j_gene: TRBJ1-2
d_gene: .
v_gene: TRBV11-3

CDR3aa: CASSQIPNEQFF
CDR3nt: TGTGCCAGCAGCCAAATTCCCAATGAGCAGTTCTTC
abundance: .
j_gene: TRBJ2-1
d_gene: .
v_gene: TRBV4-2

CDR3aa: CASSSGRSLAKNIQYF
CDR3nt: TGCGCCAGCAGCTCGGGACGGTCGCTAGCCAAAAACATTCAGTACTTC
abundance: .
j_gene: TRBJ2-4
d_gene: .
v_gene: TRBV5-1

CDR3aa: CAWSVRGTNSGNTIYF
CDR3nt: TGTGCCTGGAGTGTTAGGGGCACTAACTCTGGAAACACCATATATTTT
abundance: .
j_gene: TRBJ1-3
d_gene: .
v_gene: TRBV30

CDR3aa: CASSIGRAYGYTF
CDR3nt: TGTGCCAGTAGTATCGGGCGGGCCTATGGCTACACCTTC
abundance: .
j_gene: TRBJ1-2
d_gene: .
v_gene: TRBV19

CDR3aa: CASSAGTPVYSNQPQHF
CDR3nt: TGTGCCAGCAGCGCGGGGACACCTGTTTATAGCAATCAGCCCCAGCATTTT
abundance: .
j_gene: TRBJ1-5
d_gene: .
v_gene: TRBV7-8

CDR3aa: CAWSNGGEGSPLHF
CDR3nt: TGTGCCTGGAGTAATGGGGGCGAGGGTTCACCCCTCCACTTT
abundance: .
j_gene: TRBJ1-6
d_gene: .
v_gene: TRBV30

CDR3aa: CASSLDRGRTNTGELFF
CDR3nt: TGTGCCAGCAGCCTCGACAGGGGACGAACGAACACCGGGGAGCTGTTTTTT
abundance: .
j_gene: TRBJ2-2
d_gene: TRBD1
v_gene: TRBV4-2

CDR3aa: CASSQTSDRVTDTQYF
CDR3nt: TGTGCCAGCAGCCAGACCTCGGACAGGGTCACAGATACGCAGTATTTT
abundance: .
j_gene: TRBJ2-3
d_gene: TRBD1
v_gene: TRBV5-6

CDR3aa: CAISGGGIVYEQYF
CDR3nt: TGTGCCATCAGTGGGGGAGGGATTGTCTACGAGCAGTACTTC
abundance: .
j_gene: TRBJ2-7
d_gene: TRBD2
v_gene: TRBV10-3

CDR3aa: CASSSFYESEWGGEYNEQFF
CDR3nt: TGTGCCAGCTCATCTTTCTACGAGTCCGAATGGGGGGGCGAGTACAATGAGCAGTTCTTC
abundance: .
j_gene: TRBJ2-1
d_gene: .
v_gene: TRBV18

CDR3aa: CASSEGNQPQHF
CDR3nt: TGTGCCAGCAGCGAGGGCAATCAGCCCCAGCATTTT
abundance: .
j_gene: TRBJ1-5
d_gene: .
v_gene: TRBV11-2

CDR3aa: CASSLIGDYGYTF
CDR3nt: TGCGCCAGCAGCTTGATAGGAGACTATGGCTACACCTTC
abundance: .
j_gene: TRBJ1-2
d_gene: .
v_gene: TRBV5-1

CDR3aa: CATSRTGQGIPGELFF
CDR3nt: TGTGCCACCAGTAGAACGGGACAGGGAATCCCCGGGGAGCTGTTTTTT
abundance: .
j_gene: TRBJ2-2
d_gene: TRBD1
v_gene: TRBV24-1